Listed below are T cell receptor beta chains from one sample, sequenced in a study of T cell responses to AZD1222 COVID-19 vaccine. Clones were read by immunoSEQ multiplex PCR, and TCRdb kept only the in-frame ones, dropping some. The sample yields roughly 250,000 clones, more than 80% seen once. Material: peripheral blood, obtained on day 0 of AZD1222 vaccination. The source is an adult in good health. CDR3s include the opening cysteine and the closing phenylalanine or tryptophan.

j_gene | v_gene | CDR3aa
TRBJ2-1 | TRBV11-2 | CASSLGGTGALEQFF
TRBJ1-3 | TRBV7-3 | CASSLTTGNTIYF
TRBJ1-1 | TRBV29-1 | CSVGVQGTEAFF
TRBJ1-1 | TRBV25-1 | CASSGAVGEAFF
TRBJ2-7 | TRBV6-5 | CASSYGHRGTYEQYF
TRBJ2-5 | TRBV4-1 | CASSHPGLAGGPYQETQYF
TRBJ2-5 | TRBV28 | CASSLGLAGAETQYF
TRBJ2-1 | TRBV5-6 | CASSPVTSGGYNEQFF
TRBJ1-3 | TRBV6-5 | CASSRTVGNTIYF
TRBJ2-1 | TRBV7-2 | CASSRTSGVPNEQFF
TRBJ1-3 | TRBV9 | CASSVGGGPGNTIYF
TRBJ1-6 | TRBV12-3/TRBV12-4 | CASSRGNSPLHF
TRBJ2-3 | TRBV4-1 | CASSHTGFSTDTQYF
TRBJ2-1 | TRBV5-6 | CASSPGGAYEQFF
TRBJ2-7 | TRBV6-5 | CASRPAGGYEQYF
TRBJ2-1 | TRBV18 | CASSPGLAGVDEQFF
TRBJ1-2 | TRBV6-5 | CASSLIQGIEGYTF
TRBJ2-2 | TRBV9 | CASSVRTGTNTGELFF
TRBJ1-2 | TRBV5-8 | CASSLAGRGLEAYGYTF
TRBJ1-5 | TRBV6-5 | CASSSLDSNQPQHF
TRBJ2-1 | TRBV25-1 | CASSASDAGNEQFF
TRBJ2-7 | TRBV6-5 | CASSPGLAGYEQYF
TRBJ1-1 | TRBV30 | CAWTWGTEAFF
TRBJ2-2 | TRBV5-1 | CASSLPAGELFF
TRBJ2-3 | TRBV7-9 | CASSFSAHTDTQYF
TRBJ2-2 | TRBV11-2 | CASSFAALYGELFF
TRBJ1-2 | TRBV4-1 | CASSPSGTINYGYTF
TRBJ2-7 | TRBV6-2/TRBV6-3 | CASRYPGLASTNYEQYF
TRBJ2-3 | TRBV20-1 | CSASVTGEAADTQYF
TRBJ1-1 | TRBV13 | CASSSLGNTEAFF
TRBJ2-1 | TRBV11-3 | CASSLSRVNEQFF
TRBJ2-1 | TRBV7-3 | CASSLGLAGVNEQFF
TRBJ1-5 | TRBV7-3 | CASSLTDGQPQHF
TRBJ2-3 | TRBV9 | CASSVETGGSADTQYF
TRBJ1-1 | TRBV27 | CASSSPSGTVPRGMAEAFF
TRBJ1-1 | TRBV28 | CASRRQGITEAFF
TRBJ1-1 | TRBV3-1/TRBV3-2 | CASSPLLGMNTEAFF
TRBJ2-1 | TRBV28 | CASSFSGDLNEQFF
TRBJ2-6 | TRBV4-1 | CASSRVGGSGANVLTF
TRBJ1-2 | TRBV2 | CASSEKTGNNYGYTF
TRBJ2-1 | TRBV5-5 | CASSVRQGAYNEQFF
TRBJ1-2 | TRBV6-5 | CASSYNPGEANYGYTF
TRBJ2-7 | TRBV18 | CASSPPGQGRHEQYF
TRBJ1-4 | TRBV18 | CASSPLGRTSGLFF
TRBJ1-3 | TRBV28 | CASSGGGGHTGNTIYF
TRBJ1-5 | TRBV28 | CAGGRAASNQPQHF
TRBJ1-5 | TRBV6-2/TRBV6-3 | CASSSQAADRQNQPQHF